This entry features one T cell receptor (beta chain) sequence. Its specificity is not known. With the read ending 3 residues before the CDR3 end, the germline J gene is used to fill in that end. Profiled with immunoSEQ multiplex PCR; TCRdb holds only in-frame clones, not every one. This repertoire holds around 5,300 clones, and none appear only once. This record comes from a study of T cell clonality in common variable immunodeficiency. Broader study findings: Reportedly, TCR beta sequences from common variable immunodeficiency showed fewer deletions and N-nucleotide insertions.

There are 10 residues in the CDR3. Germline V CDR1 and CDR2: LNHDA, SQIVND (reference sequence). The V gene lost 7 bases and the J gene lost 6 bases, with 6 bases spanning the gap. Diagnosis required reduced IgG, IgA and/or IgM with specific antibody deficiency. Aged about 9 to 64 years, CVID subjects averaged about 40 years old. Most patients and controls had Caucasian heritage. For at least one year, all CVID subjects received replacement immunoglobulin. The TCR originated in a human donor with common variable immunodeficiency. Sequencing was performed on peripheral blood mononuclear cells. The gene calls are TRBV19 and TRBJ1-1; D gene ambiguous. This CDR3 reads CASTKAEAFF. The sequenced part of the CDR3 DNA is TGTGCCAGTACCAAGGCTGAA.